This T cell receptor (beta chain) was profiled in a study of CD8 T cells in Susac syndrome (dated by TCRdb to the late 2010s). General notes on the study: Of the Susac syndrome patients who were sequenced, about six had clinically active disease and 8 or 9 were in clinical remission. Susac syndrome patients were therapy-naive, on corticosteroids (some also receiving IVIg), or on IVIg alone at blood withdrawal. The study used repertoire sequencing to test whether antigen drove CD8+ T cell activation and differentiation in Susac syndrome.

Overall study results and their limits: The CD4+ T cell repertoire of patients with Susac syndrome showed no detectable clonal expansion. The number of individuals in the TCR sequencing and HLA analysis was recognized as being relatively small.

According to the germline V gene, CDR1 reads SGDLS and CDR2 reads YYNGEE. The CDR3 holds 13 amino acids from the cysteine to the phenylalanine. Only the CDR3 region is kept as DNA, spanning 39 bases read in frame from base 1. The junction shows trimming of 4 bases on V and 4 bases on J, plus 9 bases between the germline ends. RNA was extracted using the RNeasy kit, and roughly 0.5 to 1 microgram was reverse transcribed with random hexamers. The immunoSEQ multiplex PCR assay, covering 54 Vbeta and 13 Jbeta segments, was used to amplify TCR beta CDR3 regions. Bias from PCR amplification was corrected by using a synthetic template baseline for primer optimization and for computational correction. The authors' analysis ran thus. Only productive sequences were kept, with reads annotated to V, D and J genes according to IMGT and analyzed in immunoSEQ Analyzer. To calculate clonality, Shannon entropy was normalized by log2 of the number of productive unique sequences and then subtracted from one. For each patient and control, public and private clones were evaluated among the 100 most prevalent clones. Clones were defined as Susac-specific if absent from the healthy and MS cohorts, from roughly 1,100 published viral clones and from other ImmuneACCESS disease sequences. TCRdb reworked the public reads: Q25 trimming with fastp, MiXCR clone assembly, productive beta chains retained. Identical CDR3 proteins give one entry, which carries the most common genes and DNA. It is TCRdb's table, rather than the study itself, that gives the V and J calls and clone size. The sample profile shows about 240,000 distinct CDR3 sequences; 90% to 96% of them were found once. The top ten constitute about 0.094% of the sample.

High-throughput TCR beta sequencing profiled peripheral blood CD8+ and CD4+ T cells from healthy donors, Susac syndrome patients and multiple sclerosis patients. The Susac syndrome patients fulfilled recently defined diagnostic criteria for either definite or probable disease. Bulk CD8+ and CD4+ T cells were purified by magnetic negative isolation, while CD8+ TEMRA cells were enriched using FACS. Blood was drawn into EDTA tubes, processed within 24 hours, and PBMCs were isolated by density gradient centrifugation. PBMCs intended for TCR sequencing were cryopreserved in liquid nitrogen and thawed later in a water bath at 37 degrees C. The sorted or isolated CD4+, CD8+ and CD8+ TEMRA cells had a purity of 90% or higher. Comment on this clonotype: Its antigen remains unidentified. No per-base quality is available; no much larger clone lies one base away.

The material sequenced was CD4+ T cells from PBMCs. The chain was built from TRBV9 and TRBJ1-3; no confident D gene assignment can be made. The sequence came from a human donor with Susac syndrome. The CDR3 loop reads CASSPISGNTIYF. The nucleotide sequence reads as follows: TGTGCCAGCAGCCCCATATCCGGAAACACCATATATTTT.